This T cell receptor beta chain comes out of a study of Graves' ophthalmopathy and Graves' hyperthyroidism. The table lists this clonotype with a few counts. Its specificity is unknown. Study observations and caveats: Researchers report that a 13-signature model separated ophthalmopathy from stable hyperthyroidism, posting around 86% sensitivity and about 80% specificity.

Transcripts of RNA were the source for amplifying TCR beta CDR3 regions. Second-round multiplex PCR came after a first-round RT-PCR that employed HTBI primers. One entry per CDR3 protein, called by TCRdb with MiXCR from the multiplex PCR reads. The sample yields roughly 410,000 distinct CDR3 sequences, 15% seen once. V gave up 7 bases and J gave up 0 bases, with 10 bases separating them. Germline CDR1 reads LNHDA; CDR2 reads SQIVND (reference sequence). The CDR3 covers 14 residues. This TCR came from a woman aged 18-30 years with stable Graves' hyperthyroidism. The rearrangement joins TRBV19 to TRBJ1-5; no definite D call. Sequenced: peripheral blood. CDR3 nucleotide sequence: TGTGCCAGTATGGTCAGATATAGCAATCAGCCCCAGCATTTT. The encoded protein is CASMVRYSNQPQHF.